The 8 T cell receptor beta chains in this list originate from one sample, sequenced in a study of regulatory T cells in long-lasting Graves disease. According to the study, TCR beta libraries were built with iRepertoire HTBI primers and CDR3-region Arm-PCR. MiXCR, applied by TCRdb to the multiplex PCR reads, yields one record per CDR3 protein. Seen here are about 540,000 distinct CDR3 sequences, roughly 13% observed once, and the top ten hold about 9.1%. The sample's time point: newly diagnosed GD, antithyroid drugs for less than 3 months. PBMC RNA was the source of the TCR library. In addition, the sample was reused for a study of T cells in Graves' hyperthyroidism and ophthalmopathy.

This sample comprised peripheral blood mononuclear cells (PBMCs), obtained at new diagnosis, from a patient treated with antithyroid drugs. The receptors were sampled from a man younger than 40 with Graves disease.

In this sample, this clonotype turned up many times. The chain carries TRBV20-1 and TRBJ2-3; TRBD2 aligns across 7 bases. Germline trimming cut 5 bases from V and 0 bases from J; bases unmatched to any gene: 11. The germline CDR1 and CDR2 sequences are DFQATT and SNEGSKA (reference sequence). The CDR3 runs 16 residues. The CDR3 sequence: CSARPTSRRSTDTQYF. The CDR3, as DNA: TGCAGTGCTCGCCCGACTAGCAGACGTAGCACAGATACGCAGTATTTT.

This clonotype was seen ten or more times. The chain employs TRBV6-9 and TRBJ2-7, with a tentative D call TRBD2 (5 bases). Trimming removed 4 bases from V and 5 bases from J, with 15 bases in between. This CDR3 spans 14 amino acids. Germline V gene sequence: CDR1 MNHGY, CDR2 SVAAGI. The CDR3 DNA reads as TGTGCCAGCAGTTCCACGGGGAGCAGCAACGAGCAGTACTTC. It yields the protein CASSSTGSSNEQYF.

This clonotype has a count of ten or more. The V call is TRBV12-3 or TRBV12-4, the J call TRBJ2-3; D may be TRBD1 (5 bases). The length of the CDR3 is 13 residues. With 7 bases removed from V and 1 base from J, the gap between germline ends came to 9 bases. The CDR3 region is CASTLQGTDTQYF. DNA of the CDR3: TGTGCCAGCACGTTACAGGGCACAGATACGCAGTATTTT.

The table lists this clonotype with many counts. This sequence joins TRBV7-3 and TRBJ2-7; a possible D gene is TRBD2 (6 bases). Germline CDR1 is SGHTA and CDR2 is FQGTGA. With 7 bases removed from V and 4 bases from J, the gap between germline ends came to 20 bases. CDR3 length equals 15 residues. The CDR3 sequence: CASTPRRGEGYEQYF. CDR3 nucleotide sequence: TGTGCCAGCACCCCCCGGAGGGGAGAAGGTTACGAGCAGTACTTC.

The table lists this clonotype with many counts. The chain recombines TRBV24-1 with TRBJ2-5; the D gene is possibly TRBD2 (5 bases). Trimming took off 5 bases at V and 13 bases at J, with 13 bases between the two ends. This CDR3 contains 11 residues. Germline V CDR1 and CDR2: KGHDR, SFDVKD. The CDR3 nucleotides read TGTGCCACCAGTGGTCCAAGCGGCCGGTACTTC. Encoded protein: CATSGPSGRYF.

Points on this clonotype: This may be a read error: a much more frequent sequence differs by one nucleotide. J is TRBJ2-2 and V is TRBV13, with D perhaps matching TRBD1 or TRBD2 (6 bases each). Germline CDR1 reads PRHDT; CDR2 reads FYEKMQ (reference sequence). The CDR3 has 14 amino acids. The CDR3 DNA reads as TGCGCCAGCACAGCCAGGGGAGACACCGGGGGGCTGTTTTTT. It specifies CASTARGDTGGLFF.

The chain is built from TRBV20-1 and TRBJ2-1, with 7 bases identical to TRBD2. Germline CDR1 and CDR2: DFQATT and SNEGSKA (reference sequence). The J segment lost 8 bases and the V segment lost 8 bases, leaving 15 bases of the junction unmatched. This CDR3 has 14 amino acids. The CDR3 DNA sequence: TGCAGTCCGTCGGAGGCTCCGGGGGGTTATGAGCAGTTCTTC. It encodes CSPSEAPGGYEQFF.

This clonotype was counted many times. This chain links TRBV2 with TRBJ2-1, with TRBD2 matching 11 bases. After removal of 2 bases from V and 7 bases from J, the junction contained 4 bases not matched to a gene. CDR1 SNHLY and CDR2 FYNNEI come from the germline V gene. There are 15 residues in the CDR3. CDR3 amino acids: CASSELAGGINEQFF. In nucleotides, the CDR3 is TGTGCCAGCAGTGAACTAGCGGGAGGAATAAATGAGCAGTTCTTC.